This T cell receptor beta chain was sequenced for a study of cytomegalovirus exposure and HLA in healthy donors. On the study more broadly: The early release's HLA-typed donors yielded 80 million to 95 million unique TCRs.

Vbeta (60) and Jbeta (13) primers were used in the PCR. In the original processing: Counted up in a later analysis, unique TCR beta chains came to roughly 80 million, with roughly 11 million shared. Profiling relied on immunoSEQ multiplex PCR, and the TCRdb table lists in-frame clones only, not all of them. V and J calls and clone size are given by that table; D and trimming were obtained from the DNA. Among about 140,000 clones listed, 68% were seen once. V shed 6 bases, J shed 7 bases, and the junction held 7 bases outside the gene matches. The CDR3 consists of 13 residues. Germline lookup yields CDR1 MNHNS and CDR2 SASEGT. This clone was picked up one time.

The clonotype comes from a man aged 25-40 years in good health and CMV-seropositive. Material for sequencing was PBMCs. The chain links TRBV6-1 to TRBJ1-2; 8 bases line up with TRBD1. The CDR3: CASRPTTGGGYTF. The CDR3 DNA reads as TGTGCCAGCAGACCAACCACAGGGGGTGGCTACACCTTC.